This entry is about one TCR beta chain. In the study's own analysis: Reference gene primer amplification gave estimated nucleated cell counts. The repertoire was sequenced with immunoSEQ multiplex PCR; TCRdb's copy has only in-frame clones and lacks some. D and trimming come from the DNA, and the V and J calls and clone size come from that table. This table holds 150,000 to 200,000 clones, 70% to 90% found once. This entry is derived from a study of blood T cell repertoires in COVID-19. On the study more broadly: Collection of acute and convalescent COVID-19 samples took place in the United States, Italy and Spain. T cells, B-cell-depleted T cells, or PBMCs supplied cDNA or gDNA.

The sequence derives from a man in his forties with active or convalescent COVID-19. Sequenced input: peripheral blood.

The CDR3 DNA follows: TGTGCCAGTAGTACGGACAGCCCCGGGCCAGACGAGCAGTACTTC. Its translation is CASSTDSPGPDEQYF. This chain links TRBV19 with TRBJ2-7, with D possibly TRBD1 on 6 matching bases. This CDR3 region has 15 residues. V was pared by 4 bases and J by 5 bases, with 18 bases between. Germline CDR1 LNHDA, CDR2 SQIVND (reference sequence).